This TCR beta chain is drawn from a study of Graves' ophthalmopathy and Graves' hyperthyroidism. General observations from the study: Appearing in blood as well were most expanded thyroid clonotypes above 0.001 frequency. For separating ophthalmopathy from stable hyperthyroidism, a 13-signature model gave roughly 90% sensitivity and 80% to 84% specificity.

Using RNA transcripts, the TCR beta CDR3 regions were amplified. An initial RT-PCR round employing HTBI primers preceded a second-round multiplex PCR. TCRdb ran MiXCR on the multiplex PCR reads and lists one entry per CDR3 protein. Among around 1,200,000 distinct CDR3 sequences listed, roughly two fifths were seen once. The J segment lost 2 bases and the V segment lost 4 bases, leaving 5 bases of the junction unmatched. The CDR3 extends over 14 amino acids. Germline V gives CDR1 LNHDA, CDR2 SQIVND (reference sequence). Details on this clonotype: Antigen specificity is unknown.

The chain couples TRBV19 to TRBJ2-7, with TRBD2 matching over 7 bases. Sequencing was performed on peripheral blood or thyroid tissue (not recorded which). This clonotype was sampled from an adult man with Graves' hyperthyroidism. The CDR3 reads CASSKTGTTYEQYF. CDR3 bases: TGTGCCAGTAGTAAAACCGGGACTACCTACGAGCAGTACTTC.